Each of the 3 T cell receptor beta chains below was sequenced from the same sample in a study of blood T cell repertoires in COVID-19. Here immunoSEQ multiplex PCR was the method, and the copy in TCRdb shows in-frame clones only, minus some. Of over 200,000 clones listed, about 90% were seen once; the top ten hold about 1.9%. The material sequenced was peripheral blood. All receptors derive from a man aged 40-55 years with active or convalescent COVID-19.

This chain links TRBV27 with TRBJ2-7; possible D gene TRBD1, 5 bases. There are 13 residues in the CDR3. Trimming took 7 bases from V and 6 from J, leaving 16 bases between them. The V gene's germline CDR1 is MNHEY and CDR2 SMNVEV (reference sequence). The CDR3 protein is CASTPTQGSEQYF. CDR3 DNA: TGTGCCAGCACACCCACCCAGGGATCCGAGCAGTACTTC.

CDR3 DNA sequence: TGTGCCAGCAGCCGTGACAGGTGGACAGATACGCAGTATTTT. The encoded protein is CASSRDRWTDTQYF. This chain joins TRBV5-4 and TRBJ2-3, with D perhaps matching TRBD1 (6 bases). The V and J ends lost 4 bases and 3 bases respectively, with 12 bases between them. Germline CDR1 SGHNT, CDR2 YYREEE (reference sequence). This CDR3 contains 14 residues.

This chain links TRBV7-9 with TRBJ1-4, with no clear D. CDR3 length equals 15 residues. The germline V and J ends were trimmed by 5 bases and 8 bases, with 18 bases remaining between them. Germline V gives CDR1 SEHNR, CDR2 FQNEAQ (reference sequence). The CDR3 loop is CASSPSGVGGEKLFF. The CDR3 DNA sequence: TGTGCCAGCAGCCCTAGCGGGGTAGGCGGAGAAAAACTGTTTTTT. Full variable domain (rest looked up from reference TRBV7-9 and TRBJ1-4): DTGVSQNPRHKITKRGQNVTFRCDPISEHNRLYWYRQTLGQGPEFLTYFQNEAQLEKSRLLSDRFSAERPKGSFSTLEIQRTEQGDSAMYLCASSPSGVGGEKLFFGSGTQLSVL.